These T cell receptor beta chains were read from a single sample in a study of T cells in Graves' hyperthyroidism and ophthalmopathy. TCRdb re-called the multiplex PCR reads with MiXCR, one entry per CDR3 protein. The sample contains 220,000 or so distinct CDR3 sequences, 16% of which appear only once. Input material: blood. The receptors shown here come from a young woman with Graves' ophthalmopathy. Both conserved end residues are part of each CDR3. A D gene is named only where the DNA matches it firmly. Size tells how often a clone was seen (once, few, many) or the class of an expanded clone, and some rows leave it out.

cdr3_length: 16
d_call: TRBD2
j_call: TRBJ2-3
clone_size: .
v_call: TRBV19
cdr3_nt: TGTGCCAGTAGTATTCTGCGGGGGGCTAGCACAGATACGCAGTATTTT
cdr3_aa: CASSILRGASTDTQYF

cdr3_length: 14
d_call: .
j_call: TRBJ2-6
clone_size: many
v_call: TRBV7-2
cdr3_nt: TGTGCCAGCAGGTTTACGGGTGGGGCCAACGTCCTGACTTTC
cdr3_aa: CASRFTGGANVLTF

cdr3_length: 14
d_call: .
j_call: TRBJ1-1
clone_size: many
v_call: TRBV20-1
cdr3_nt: TGCAGTGCTAGACCCCAATCGGGGGGCACTGAAGCTTTCTTT
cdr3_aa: CSARPQSGGTEAFF

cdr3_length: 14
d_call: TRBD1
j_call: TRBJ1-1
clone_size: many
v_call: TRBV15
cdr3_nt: TGTGCCACCAGCATAGAGGGGGCGGTGACTGAAGCTTTCTTT
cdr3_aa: CATSIEGAVTEAFF

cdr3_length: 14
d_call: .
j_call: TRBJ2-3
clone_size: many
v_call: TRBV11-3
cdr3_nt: TGTACCAGCAGCTTATTACGGTCCGGGGATACGCAGTATTTT
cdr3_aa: CTSSLLRSGDTQYF

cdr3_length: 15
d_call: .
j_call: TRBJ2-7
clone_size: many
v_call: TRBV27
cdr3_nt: TGTGCCAGCAGGTCGGTCGGCCCCAGTGGCTACGAGCAGTACTTC
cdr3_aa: CASRSVGPSGYEQYF

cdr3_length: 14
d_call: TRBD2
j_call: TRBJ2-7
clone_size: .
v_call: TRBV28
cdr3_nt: TGTGCCAGCAGTCCCGCGGGGGTGTCCTACGAGCAGTACTTC
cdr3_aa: CASSPAGVSYEQYF

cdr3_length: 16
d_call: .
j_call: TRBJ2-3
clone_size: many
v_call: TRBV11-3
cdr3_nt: TGTGCCAGCAGCTTAGGGTTGGCAAAGGGGACAGATACGCAGTATTTT
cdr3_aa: CASSLGLAKGTDTQYF

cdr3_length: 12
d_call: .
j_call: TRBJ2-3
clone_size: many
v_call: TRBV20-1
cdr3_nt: TGCAGTGCTAGGACGCGCACAGATACGCAGTATTTT
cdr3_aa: CSARTRTDTQYF

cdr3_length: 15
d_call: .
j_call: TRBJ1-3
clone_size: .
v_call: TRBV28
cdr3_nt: TGTGCCAGCAGTTTAGGCCGTCGCTCTGGAAACACCATATATTTT
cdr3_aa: CASSLGRRSGNTIYF

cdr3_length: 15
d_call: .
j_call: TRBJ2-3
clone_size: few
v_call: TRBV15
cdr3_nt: TGTGTCACCAGCAGAGGCCCGGGCAGCACAGATACGCAGTATTTT
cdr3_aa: CVTSRGPGSTDTQYF

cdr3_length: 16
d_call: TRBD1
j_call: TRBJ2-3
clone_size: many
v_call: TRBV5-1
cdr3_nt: TGCGCCAGCAGCTTGGGGAGGACAGGGGATACAGATACGCAGTATTTT
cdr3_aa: CASSLGRTGDTDTQYF

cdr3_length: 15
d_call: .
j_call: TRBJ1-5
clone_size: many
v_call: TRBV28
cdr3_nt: TGTGCCAGCAGTCCCAAGGGGATTGATAATCAGCCCCAGCATTTT
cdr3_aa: CASSPKGIDNQPQHF